Listed below are T cell receptor beta chains from one sample, sequenced in a study of graft-versus-host responses after intestinal transplantation. For these receptors, no antigen is known. The data were produced by immunoSEQ multiplex PCR, yet TCRdb's version contains in-frame clones alone and is incomplete. The sample yields fewer than 110,000 clones, 93% seen once. The source material was unstimulated CD8+ T cells sorted from spleen or lymph node cells, sampled before intestinal transplant. These receptors were obtained from a human donor who received an intestinal transplant. CDR3s include the opening cysteine and the closing phenylalanine or tryptophan. Each record gives: CDR3 DNA, CDR3 protein, D gene, J gene, V gene, CDR3 length, clone size. A D gene is named only where the DNA matches it firmly. Expanded clones get a size class; other rows say once, few or many, or leave the size out.

CDR3nt: TGTGCCAGTAGTATATTCTCAGGGGGCTTGGCCAAAAACATTCAGTACTTC
CDR3aa: CASSIFSGGLAKNIQYF
d_gene: TRBD1
j_gene: TRBJ2-4
v_gene: TRBV19
len: 17
abundance: -

CDR3nt: TGTGCCAGCTGCCCGGGACAGTTGAACGAGCAGTACTTC
CDR3aa: CASCPGQLNEQYF
d_gene: TRBD1
j_gene: TRBJ2-7
v_gene: TRBV2
len: 13
abundance: -

CDR3nt: TGTGCCAGCAGCTTAGCCGACAGGGGCCAGGAGACCCAGTACTTC
CDR3aa: CASSLADRGQETQYF
d_gene: TRBD1
j_gene: TRBJ2-5
v_gene: TRBV7-6
len: 15
abundance: -

CDR3nt: TGTGCCAGCAGTGAATTTAGGACAGAAACCTACGAGCAGTACTTC
CDR3aa: CASSEFRTETYEQYF
d_gene: -
j_gene: TRBJ2-7
v_gene: TRBV6-1
len: 15
abundance: once

CDR3nt: TGTGCCAGTAGTACACAGGGTACCAACACTGAAGCTTTCTTT
CDR3aa: CASSTQGTNTEAFF
d_gene: -
j_gene: TRBJ1-1
v_gene: TRBV19
len: 14
abundance: -

CDR3nt: TGTGCCAGCAGTTTAAGTGCTACCCAAGAGACCCAGTACTTC
CDR3aa: CASSLSATQETQYF
d_gene: -
j_gene: TRBJ2-5
v_gene: TRBV27
len: 14
abundance: -

CDR3nt: TGTGCCACCTCCAGGGTCACCGGGGAGCTGTTTTTT
CDR3aa: CATSRVTGELFF
d_gene: -
j_gene: TRBJ2-2
v_gene: TRBV9
len: 12
abundance: -

CDR3nt: TGTGCCAGCAGCGAGGGGACAGACTTCTACAATGAGCAGTTCTTC
CDR3aa: CASSEGTDFYNEQFF
d_gene: TRBD1
j_gene: TRBJ2-1
v_gene: TRBV5-4
len: 15
abundance: once

CDR3nt: TGTGCCAGCAGGGCAAACGTGGGTAGCGGGGAGCTGTTTTTT
CDR3aa: CASRANVGSGELFF
d_gene: -
j_gene: TRBJ2-2
v_gene: TRBV27
len: 14
abundance: -

CDR3nt: TGTGCCAGCAGCTCGGACCGGAGGGAGCAGTTCTTC
CDR3aa: CASSSDRREQFF
d_gene: -
j_gene: TRBJ2-1
v_gene: TRBV11-3
len: 12
abundance: once

CDR3nt: TGTGCCAGCAGCTTTGACGGAACCTACGAGCAGTACTTC
CDR3aa: CASSFDGTYEQYF
d_gene: -
j_gene: TRBJ2-7
v_gene: TRBV11-3
len: 13
abundance: -

CDR3nt: TGCGCCAGCAGCCAAGTAGCGGACAGCTACACCGGGGAGCTGTTTTTT
CDR3aa: CASSQVADSYTGELFF
d_gene: -
j_gene: TRBJ2-2
v_gene: TRBV4-1
len: 16
abundance: -

CDR3nt: TGTGCCAGCAGCTTTCTAGGGGGAGGCAATCAGCCCCAGCATTTT
CDR3aa: CASSFLGGGNQPQHF
d_gene: -
j_gene: TRBJ1-5
v_gene: TRBV7-2
len: 15
abundance: -